The entry below gives a single T cell receptor beta chain sequence along with its context. Its specificity is unknown. This record belongs to a study of cytomegalovirus exposure and HLA in healthy donors. Study in general: Membership in the Caucasian-associated ancestry cluster was found for 81% of about 430 genotyped donors.

The PCR employed 60 Vbeta primers together with 13 Jbeta primers. Sequencing used immunoSEQ multiplex PCR; TCRdb keeps in-frame clones, though not all of them. The table lists a few thousand clones, 65% to 85% of them singletons. CDR1 is WSHSY, CDR2 SAAADI, per germline. CDR3 size: 13 residues. The ends were cut back, 7 bases at V and 2 bases at J, with 11 bases in the middle. Study outcomes and limitations: According to the study, 160 or so TCR beta chains were cytomegalovirus-associated. TCR sequences were mostly rare, though some public TCRs occurred in many donors. TCR beta chain V- and J-gene trimming was linked, in a later analysis, to a missense variant in DCLRE1C.

The V and J genes are TRBV10-2 and TRBJ1-1; D gene uncertain. This receptor was obtained from a woman aged 40-49 years in good health and CMV-seropositive. Source material: PBMCs. CDR3 loop: CASIPRTNTEAFF. In nucleotides, the CDR3 is TGCGCCAGCATTCCACGGACTAACACTGAAGCTTTCTTT.